This TCR beta chain was documented in a study of early T cells in non-severe SARS-CoV-2 infection. Notes on the study in general: The VDJdb matching leaned toward anti-spike CD8 responses and overlooked private and CD4 specificities.

TCRdb re-called the 5' RACE reads through MiXCR, storing one row per CDR3 protein. The sample consists of fewer than 30,000 distinct CDR3 sequences, 4.3% of them appearing once. Ten or more counts support this clonotype. Its matching antigen is unknown. This receptor was taken from an adult who was a healthcare worker with PCR-confirmed SARS-CoV-2 infection or an uninfected control (not recorded which). Sequenced sample: whole blood.

The CDR3 sequence is CATSRDFATDTQYF. In DNA form, the CDR3 reads TGTGCCACCAGCAGAGATTTTGCCACAGATACGCAGTATTTT. The rearrangement links TRBV15 to TRBJ2-3; no definite D call. The germline CDR1 and CDR2 sequences are LNHNV and YYDKDF (reference sequence). Trimming pared 0 bases from V and 2 bases from J, leaving 6 bases between. This CDR3 is built from 14 residues. Full variable domain (remainder filled in from reference TRBV15 and TRBJ2-3): DAMVIQNPRYQVTQFGKPVTLSCSQTLNHNVMYWYQQKSSQAPKLLFHYYDKDFNNEADTPDNFQSRRPNTSFCFLDIRSPGLGDTAMYLCATSRDFATDTQYFGPGTRLTVL.